The sequence of this T cell receptor (beta chain) was determined in a study of blood T cell repertoires in COVID-19. Across the whole study: Samples came from the United States, Italy and Spain, spanning acute and convalescent COVID-19.

This clone was seen only once. Authors' analysis steps: Estimated nucleated cell counts came from reference gene primer amplification. Generated by immunoSEQ multiplex PCR, the TCRdb table keeps only in-frame clones and is missing some. V and J calls plus clone size are reproduced from that table; the DNA served to infer D and trimming. The sample includes about 150,000 clones, roughly nine tenths seen only once; the top ten take roughly 4.5%. CDR3 length: 16 residues. The V gene lost 0 bases and the J gene lost 6 bases, with 17 bases spanning the gap. Germline CDR1 MGHRA, CDR2 YSYEKL. The V call is TRBV4-1, the J call TRBJ1-2; D is possibly TRBD1 (5 bases). This clonotype was obtained from a woman in her sixties or seventies with active or convalescent COVID-19. Sequencing was performed on peripheral blood. The CDR3 region is CASSQDLQGRVDGYTF. For the CDR3, the DNA is TGCGCCAGCAGCCAAGATCTCCAGGGTAGAGTAGATGGCTACACCTTC.